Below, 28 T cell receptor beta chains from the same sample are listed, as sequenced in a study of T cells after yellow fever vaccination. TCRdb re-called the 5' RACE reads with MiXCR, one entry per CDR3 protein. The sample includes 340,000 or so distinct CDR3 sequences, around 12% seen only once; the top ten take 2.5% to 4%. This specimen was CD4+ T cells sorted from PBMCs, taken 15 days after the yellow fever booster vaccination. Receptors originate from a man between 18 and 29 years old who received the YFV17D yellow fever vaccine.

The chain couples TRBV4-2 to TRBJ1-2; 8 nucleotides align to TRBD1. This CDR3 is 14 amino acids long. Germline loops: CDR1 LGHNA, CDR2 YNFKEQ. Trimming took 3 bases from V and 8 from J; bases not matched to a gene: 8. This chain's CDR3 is CASSHLDRGGGYTF. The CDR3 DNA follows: TGTGCCAGCAGCCACCTAGACAGGGGTGGGGGCTACACCTTC.

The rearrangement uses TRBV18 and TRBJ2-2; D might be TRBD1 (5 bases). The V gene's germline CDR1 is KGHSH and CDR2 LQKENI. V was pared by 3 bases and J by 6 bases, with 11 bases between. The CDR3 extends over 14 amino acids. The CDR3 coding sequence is TGTGCCAGCTCACCCGGCTGGGGCCCCGGGGAGCTGTTTTTT. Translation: CASSPGWGPGELFF.

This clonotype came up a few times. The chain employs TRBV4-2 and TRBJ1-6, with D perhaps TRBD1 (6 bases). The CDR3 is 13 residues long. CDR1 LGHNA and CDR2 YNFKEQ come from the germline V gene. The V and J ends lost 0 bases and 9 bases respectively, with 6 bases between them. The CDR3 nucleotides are TGTGCCAGCAGCCAAGACAGGGGTTCACCCCTCCACTTT. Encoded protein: CASSQDRGSPLHF.

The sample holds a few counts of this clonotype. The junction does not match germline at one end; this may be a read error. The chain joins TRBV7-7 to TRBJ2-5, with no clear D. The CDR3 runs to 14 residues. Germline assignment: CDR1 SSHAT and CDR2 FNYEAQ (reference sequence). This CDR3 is CASSLTPNQETQYF. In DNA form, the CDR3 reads TGTGCTAGCAGCTTAACGCCGAACCAAGAGACCCAGTACTTC.

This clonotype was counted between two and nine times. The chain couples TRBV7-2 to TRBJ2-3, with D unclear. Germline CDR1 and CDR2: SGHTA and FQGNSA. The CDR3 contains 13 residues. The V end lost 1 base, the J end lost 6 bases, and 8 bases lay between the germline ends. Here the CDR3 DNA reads TGTGCCAGCAGCTTAGAATTTGCGGATACGCAGTATTTT. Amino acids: CASSLEFADTQYF.

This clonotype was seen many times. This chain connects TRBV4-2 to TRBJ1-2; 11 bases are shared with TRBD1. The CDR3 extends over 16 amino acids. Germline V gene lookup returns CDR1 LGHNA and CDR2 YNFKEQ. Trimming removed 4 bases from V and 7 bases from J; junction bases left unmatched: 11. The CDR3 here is CASSPWDRGIYGGYTF. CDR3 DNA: TGTGCCAGCAGCCCATGGGACAGGGGGATTTACGGTGGCTACACCTTC.

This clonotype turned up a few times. The CDR3 coding sequence is TGCAGTGCCCATGACAGGGGCTCTTCGGACATTCAGTACTTC. This gives the protein CSAHDRGSSDIQYF. The chain couples TRBV20-1 to TRBJ2-4; 8 bases are shared with TRBD1. The V gene end was trimmed by 6 bases and the J gene end by 8 bases; junction bases not matched to a gene: 12. Germline V gives CDR1 DFQATT, CDR2 SNEGSKA (reference sequence). The CDR3 loop spans 14 amino acids.

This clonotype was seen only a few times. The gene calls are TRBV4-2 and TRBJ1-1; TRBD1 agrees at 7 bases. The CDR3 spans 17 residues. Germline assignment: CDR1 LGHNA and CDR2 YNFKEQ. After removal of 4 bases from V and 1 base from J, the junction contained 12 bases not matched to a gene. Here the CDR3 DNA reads TGTGCCAGCAGCCTCGCAACATCCGGGACAGCGAACACTGAAGCTTTCTTT. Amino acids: CASSLATSGTANTEAFF.

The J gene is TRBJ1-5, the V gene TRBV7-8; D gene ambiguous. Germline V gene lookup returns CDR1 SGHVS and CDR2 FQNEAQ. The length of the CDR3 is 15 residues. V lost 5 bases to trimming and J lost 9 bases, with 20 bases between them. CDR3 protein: CASSPLSAVKRPQHF. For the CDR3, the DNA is TGTGCCAGCAGCCCCTTGAGTGCAGTCAAGAGGCCCCAGCATTTT.

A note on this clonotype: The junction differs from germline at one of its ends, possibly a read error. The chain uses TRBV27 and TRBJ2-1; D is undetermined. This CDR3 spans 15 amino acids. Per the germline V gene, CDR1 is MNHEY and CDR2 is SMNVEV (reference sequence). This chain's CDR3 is CASSLTMHRYYEQFF. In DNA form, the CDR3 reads TGTGCCAGCAGTTTAACTATGCACCGCTACTATGAGCAGTTCTTC.

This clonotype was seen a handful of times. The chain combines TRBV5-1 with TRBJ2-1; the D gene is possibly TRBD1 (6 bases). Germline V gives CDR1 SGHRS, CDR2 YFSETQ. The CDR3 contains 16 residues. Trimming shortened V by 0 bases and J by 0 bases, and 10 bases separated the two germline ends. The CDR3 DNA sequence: TGCGCCAGCAGCTTGGAGGGGGTTTACTCCTACAATGAGCAGTTCTTC. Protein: CASSLEGVYSYNEQFF.

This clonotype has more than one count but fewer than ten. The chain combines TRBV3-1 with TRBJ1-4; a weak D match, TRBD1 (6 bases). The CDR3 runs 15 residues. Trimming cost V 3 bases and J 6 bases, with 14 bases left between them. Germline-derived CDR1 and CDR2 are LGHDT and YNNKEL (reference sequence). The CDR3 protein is CASSHRGRGHEKLFF. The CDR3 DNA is TGTGCCAGCAGCCATCGGGGGCGCGGTCATGAAAAACTGTTTTTT.

Written as DNA, the CDR3 is TGTGCCAGCAGTTACTCGAAGATGGGGACCTATAGCAATCAGCCCCAGCATTTT. The encoded protein is CASSYSKMGTYSNQPQHF. The genes are TRBV6-5 and TRBJ1-5; possibly TRBD1 for D (5 bases). Trimming stripped 0 bases from V and 0 bases from J, with 15 bases between. Per the germline V gene, CDR1 is MNHEY and CDR2 is SVGAGI. The length of the CDR3 is 18 residues.

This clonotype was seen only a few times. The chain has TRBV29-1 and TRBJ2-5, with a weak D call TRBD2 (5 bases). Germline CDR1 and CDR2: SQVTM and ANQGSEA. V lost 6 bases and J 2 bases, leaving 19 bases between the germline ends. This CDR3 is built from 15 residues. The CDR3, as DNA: TGCAGCGTGAACCTCCTGTCGTGGGAGCAAGAGACCCAGTACTTC. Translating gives CSVNLLSWEQETQYF.

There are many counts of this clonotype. CDR3 nucleotides: TGTGCCAGCAGTCGAGGACAGGGGGACACAGATACGCAGTATTTT. Translation gives CASSRGQGDTDTQYF. The chain employs TRBV4-2 and TRBJ2-3, with 10 nucleotides matching TRBD1. V gave up 6 bases and J gave up 2 bases; unmatched junction bases: 5. The CDR3 covers 15 residues. The germline gives CDR1 LGHNA, CDR2 YNFKEQ.

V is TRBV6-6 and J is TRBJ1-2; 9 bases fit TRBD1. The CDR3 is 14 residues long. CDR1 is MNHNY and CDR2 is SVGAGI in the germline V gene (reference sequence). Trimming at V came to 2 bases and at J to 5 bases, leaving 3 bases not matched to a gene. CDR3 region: CASSYADRGYGYTF. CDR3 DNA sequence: TGTGCCAGCAGTTACGCGGACAGGGGTTATGGCTACACCTTC.

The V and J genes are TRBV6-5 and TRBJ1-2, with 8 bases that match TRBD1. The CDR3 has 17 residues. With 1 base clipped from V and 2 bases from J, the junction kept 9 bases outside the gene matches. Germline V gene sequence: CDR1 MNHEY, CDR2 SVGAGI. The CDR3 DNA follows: TGTGCCAGCAGTTACTGGAAGAGACAGGGGCGGAACTATGGCTACACCTTC. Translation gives CASSYWKRQGRNYGYTF.

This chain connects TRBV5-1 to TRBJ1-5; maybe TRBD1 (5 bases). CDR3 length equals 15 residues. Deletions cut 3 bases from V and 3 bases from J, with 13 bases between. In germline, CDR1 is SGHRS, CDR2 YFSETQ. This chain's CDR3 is CASSSEPGLNQPQHF. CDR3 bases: TGCGCCAGCAGCTCCGAGCCGGGGCTCAATCAGCCCCAGCATTTT.

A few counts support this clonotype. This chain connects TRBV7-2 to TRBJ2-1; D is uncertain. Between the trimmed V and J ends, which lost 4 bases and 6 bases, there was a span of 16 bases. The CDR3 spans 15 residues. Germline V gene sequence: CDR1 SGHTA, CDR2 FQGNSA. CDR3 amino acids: CASSSHRLSGNEQFF. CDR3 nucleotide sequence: TGTGCCAGCAGCTCTCACCGACTTTCCGGCAATGAGCAGTTCTTC.

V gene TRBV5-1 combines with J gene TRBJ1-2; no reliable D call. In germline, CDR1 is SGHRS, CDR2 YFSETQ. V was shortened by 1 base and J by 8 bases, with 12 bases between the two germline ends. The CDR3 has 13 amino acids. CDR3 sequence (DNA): TGCGCCAGCAGCTTGAGAGAGCAGTCCGGCTACACCTTC. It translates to CASSLREQSGYTF.

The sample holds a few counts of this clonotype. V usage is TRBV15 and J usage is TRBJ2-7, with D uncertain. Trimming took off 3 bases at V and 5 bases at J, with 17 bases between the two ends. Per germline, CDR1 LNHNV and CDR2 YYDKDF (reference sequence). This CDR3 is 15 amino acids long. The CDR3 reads CATSRSPAVGDEQYF. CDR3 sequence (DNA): TGTGCCACCAGCAGGAGCCCCGCAGTGGGTGACGAGCAGTACTTC.

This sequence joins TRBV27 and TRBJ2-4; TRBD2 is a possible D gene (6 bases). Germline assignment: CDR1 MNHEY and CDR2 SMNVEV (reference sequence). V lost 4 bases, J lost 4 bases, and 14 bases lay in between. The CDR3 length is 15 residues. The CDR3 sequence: CASSSGEQAKNIQYF. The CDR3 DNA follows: TGTGCCAGCAGTTCGGGGGAACAGGCGAAAAACATTCAGTACTTC.

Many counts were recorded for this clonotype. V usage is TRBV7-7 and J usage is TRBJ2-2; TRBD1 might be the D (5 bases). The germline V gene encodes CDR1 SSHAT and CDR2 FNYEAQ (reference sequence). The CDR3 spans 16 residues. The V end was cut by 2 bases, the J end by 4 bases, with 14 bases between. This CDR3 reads CASSLNSQGGTGELFF. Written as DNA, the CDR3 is TGTGCCAGCAGCTTAAACTCTCAGGGCGGCACCGGGGAGCTGTTTTTT. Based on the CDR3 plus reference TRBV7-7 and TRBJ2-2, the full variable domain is GAGVSQSPRYKVTKRGQDVTLRCDPISSHATLYWYQQALGQGPEFLTYFNYEAQPDKSGLPSDRFSAERPEGSISTLTIQRTEQRDSAMYRCASSLNSQGGTGELFFGEGSRLTVL.

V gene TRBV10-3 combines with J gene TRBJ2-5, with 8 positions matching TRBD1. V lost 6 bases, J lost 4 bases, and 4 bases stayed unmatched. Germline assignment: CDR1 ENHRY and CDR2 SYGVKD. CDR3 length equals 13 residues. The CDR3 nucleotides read TGTGCCATCAGGCAGGGGGCTTCAGAGACCCAGTACTTC. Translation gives CAIRQGASETQYF.

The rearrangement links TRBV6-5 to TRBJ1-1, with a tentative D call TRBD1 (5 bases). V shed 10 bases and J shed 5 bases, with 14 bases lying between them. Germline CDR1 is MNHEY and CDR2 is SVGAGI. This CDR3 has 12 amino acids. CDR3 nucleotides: TGTGCCACCTCAGGGAGGGGTACTGAAGCTTTCTTT. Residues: CATSGRGTEAFF.

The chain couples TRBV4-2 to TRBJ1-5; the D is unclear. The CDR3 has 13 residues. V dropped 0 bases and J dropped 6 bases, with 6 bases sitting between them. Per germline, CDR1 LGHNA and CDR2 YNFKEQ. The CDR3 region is CASSQERSQPQHF. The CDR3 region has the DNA TGTGCCAGCAGCCAAGAGAGGAGTCAGCCCCAGCATTTT.

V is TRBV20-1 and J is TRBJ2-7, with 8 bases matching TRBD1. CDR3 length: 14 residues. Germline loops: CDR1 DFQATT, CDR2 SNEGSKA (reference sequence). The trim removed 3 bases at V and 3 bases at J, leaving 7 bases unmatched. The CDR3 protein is CSASRRDRIYEQYV. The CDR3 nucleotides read TGCAGTGCTAGTCGCCGGGACAGGATCTACGAGCAGTACGTC.

This CDR3 is CASNRQGAGQPQHF. CDR3 bases: TGTGCCAGCAATAGACAGGGGGCCGGTCAGCCCCAGCATTTT. The V gene is TRBV6-6, the J gene TRBJ1-5, with 10 bases aligning to TRBD1. J gave up 6 bases and V 7 bases, and 6 bases lay outside the gene matches. CDR3 length equals 14 residues. From germline, CDR1 is MNHNY and CDR2 SVGAGI (reference sequence).